These T cell receptor beta chains were read from a single sample in a study of post-analysis software for immune sequencing data. TCRdb redid the calling of the PCR reads with MiXCR, one entry per CDR3 protein. Of about 210,000 distinct CDR3 sequences listed, 25% to 35% were seen once; the top ten hold 3% to 4%. Sequencing used blood. These TCRs come from a girl aged 2-17 years with multiple sclerosis. CDR3s include the opening cysteine and the closing phenylalanine or tryptophan. A D gene is named only where the DNA matches it firmly.

v_call d_call cdr3_aa
TRBV6-5 - CASSYSTGSGAIVLTF
TRBV20-1 - CSAASPLGDEQYF
TRBV6-2/TRBV6-3 - CASSRRTFNSPLHF
TRBV7-9 TRBD1 CASSSPTGQAYYGYTF
TRBV20-1 TRBD1 CSSRIPGQLEQFF
TRBV28 - CASSLRTEALYNEQFF
TRBV20-1 TRBD1 CSARDPTGVLHEQYF
TRBV13 - CASSLGRGRNEQFF
TRBV28 - CASSFGGAVANEKLFF
TRBV7-8 - CASSFQAGSYNEQFF
TRBV6-1 - CASSETDSLRPQHF
TRBV29-1 - CSAGPKADTQYF
TRBV11-2 - CASSLDLLGQIANYGYTF
TRBV4-1 - CASSHALDNYGYTF
TRBV6-1 TRBD1 CASSLRSQGAHGYTF
TRBV12-3/TRBV12-4 - CASNLRVGDGYTF
TRBV5-1 TRBD2 CASGQGLAGARTTDTQYF
TRBV7-6 - CASRLGFQTGIQETQYF
TRBV15 - CATSSNPVDNEQFF
TRBV20-1 TRBD2 CSARGGTSGAQYNEQFF
TRBV12-3/TRBV12-4 - CASSLGYKETQYF
TRBV29-1 - CSVLFPSSATDTQYF
TRBV28 - CASWLGYEQYF
TRBV7-3 TRBD1 CASSLGQGANNEQFF
TRBV6-2/TRBV6-3 - CASSLGPSYRYTF
TRBV28 - CASSPIREVGTEAFF
TRBV28 - CASSLSAVPYGYTF
TRBV6-2/TRBV6-3 - CASSHYGGGNQPQHF
TRBV6-2/TRBV6-3 TRBD2 CASSYLGTSARDGTQYF
TRBV5-1 - CASSVGAEEQFF
TRBV6-1 TRBD2 CASVAGPAYNEQFF
TRBV20-1 - CSARDLGRGGQPQHF
TRBV20-1 TRBD2 CSARDRESGAPDEQYF
TRBV12-3/TRBV12-4 TRBD1 CASSPPGQGADSQYF
TRBV7-2 TRBD2 CASSLDSGRNEQFF
TRBV20-1 - CSARDEGKETQFF
TRBV3-1 - CASSQEGRGYGYTF
TRBV7-9 - CASSPTSYNEQFF